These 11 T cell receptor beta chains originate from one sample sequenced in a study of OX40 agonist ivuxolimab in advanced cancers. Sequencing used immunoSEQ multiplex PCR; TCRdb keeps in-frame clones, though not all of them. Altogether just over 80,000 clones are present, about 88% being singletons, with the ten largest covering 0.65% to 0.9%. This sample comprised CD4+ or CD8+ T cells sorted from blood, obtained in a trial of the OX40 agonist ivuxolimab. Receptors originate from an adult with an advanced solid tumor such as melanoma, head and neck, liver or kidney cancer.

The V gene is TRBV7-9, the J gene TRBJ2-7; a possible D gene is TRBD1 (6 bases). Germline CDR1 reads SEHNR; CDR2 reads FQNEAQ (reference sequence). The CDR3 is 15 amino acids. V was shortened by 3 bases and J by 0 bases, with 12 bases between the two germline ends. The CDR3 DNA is TGTGCCAGCAGCTTGGGGGCGGAGAGCTCCTACGAGCAGTACTTC. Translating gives CASSLGAESSYEQYF.

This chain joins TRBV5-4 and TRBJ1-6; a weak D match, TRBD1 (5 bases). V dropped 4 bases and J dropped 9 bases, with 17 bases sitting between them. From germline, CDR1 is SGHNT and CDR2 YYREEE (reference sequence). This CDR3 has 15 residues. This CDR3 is CASSPGGRTGSPLHF. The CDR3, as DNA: TGTGCCAGCAGCCCGGGGGGACGAACCGGTTCACCCCTCCACTTT.

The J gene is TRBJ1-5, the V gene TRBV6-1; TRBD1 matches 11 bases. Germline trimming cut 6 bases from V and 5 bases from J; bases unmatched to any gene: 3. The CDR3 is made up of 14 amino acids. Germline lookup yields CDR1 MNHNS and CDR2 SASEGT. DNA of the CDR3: TGTGCCAGCAGGGGACAGGGGGTCTATCAGCCCCAGCATTTT. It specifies CASRGQGVYQPQHF.

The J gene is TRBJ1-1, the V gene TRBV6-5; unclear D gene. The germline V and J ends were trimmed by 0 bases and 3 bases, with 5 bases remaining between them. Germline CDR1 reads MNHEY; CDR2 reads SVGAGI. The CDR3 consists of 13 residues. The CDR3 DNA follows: TGTGCCAGCAGTTACTCGGGATACACTGAAGCTTTCTTT. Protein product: CASSYSGYTEAFF.

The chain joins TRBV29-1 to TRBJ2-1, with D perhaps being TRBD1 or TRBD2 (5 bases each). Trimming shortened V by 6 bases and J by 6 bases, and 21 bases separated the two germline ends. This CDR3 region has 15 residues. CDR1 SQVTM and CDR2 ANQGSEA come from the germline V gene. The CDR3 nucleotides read TGCAGCGTACTTCAAAGAAGGGGACGTGGCAATGAGCAGTTCTTC. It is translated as CSVLQRRGRGNEQFF.

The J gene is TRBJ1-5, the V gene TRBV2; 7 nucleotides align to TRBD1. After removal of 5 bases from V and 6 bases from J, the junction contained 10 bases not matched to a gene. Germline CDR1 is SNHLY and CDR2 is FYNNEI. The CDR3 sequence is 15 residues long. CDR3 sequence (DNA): TGTGCCAGCAGTCAGGGGGATTTAATCAGTCAGCCCCAGCATTTT. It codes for CASSQGDLISQPQHF.

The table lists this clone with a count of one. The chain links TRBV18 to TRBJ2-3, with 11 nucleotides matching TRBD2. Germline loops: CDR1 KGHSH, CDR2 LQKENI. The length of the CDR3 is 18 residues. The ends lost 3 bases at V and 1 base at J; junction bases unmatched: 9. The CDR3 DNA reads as TGTGCCAGCTCACCGACTAGCGGGGCCAACGCTGGCACAGATACGCAGTATTTT. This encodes CASSPTSGANAGTDTQYF.

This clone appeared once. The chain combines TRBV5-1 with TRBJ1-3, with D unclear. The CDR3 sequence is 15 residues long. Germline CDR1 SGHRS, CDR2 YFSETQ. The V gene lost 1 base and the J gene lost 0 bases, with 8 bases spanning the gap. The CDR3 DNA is TGCGCCAGCAGCTTGTCAGGCTACTCTGGAAACACCATATATTTT. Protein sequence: CASSLSGYSGNTIYF.

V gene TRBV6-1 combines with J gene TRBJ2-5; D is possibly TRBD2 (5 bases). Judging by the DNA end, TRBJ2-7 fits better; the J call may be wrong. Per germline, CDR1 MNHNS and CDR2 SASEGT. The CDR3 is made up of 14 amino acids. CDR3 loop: CASSEARGSYEQYF. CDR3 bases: TGTGCCAGCAGTGAAGCGAGAGGGAGCTACGAGCAGTACTTC.

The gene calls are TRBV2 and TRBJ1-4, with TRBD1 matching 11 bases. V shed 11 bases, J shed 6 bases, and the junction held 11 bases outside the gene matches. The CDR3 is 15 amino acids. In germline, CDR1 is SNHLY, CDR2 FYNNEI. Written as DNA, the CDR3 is TGTGCCGCCAGCAGTGGGACAGGGGGAGATGAAAAACTGTTTTTT. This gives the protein CAASSGTGGDEKLFF.

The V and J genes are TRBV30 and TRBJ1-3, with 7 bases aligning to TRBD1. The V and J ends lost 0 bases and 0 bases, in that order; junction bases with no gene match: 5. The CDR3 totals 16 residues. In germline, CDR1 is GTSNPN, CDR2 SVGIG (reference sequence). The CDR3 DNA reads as TGTGCCTGGAGTGTACGGGACAGCTACTCTGGAAACACCATATATTTT. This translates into CAWSVRDSYSGNTIYF.